The clone carrying this T cell receptor (beta chain) was counted at least ten times. This entry is derived from a study of T-cell reconstitution after alpha-beta-depleted transplantation in children. Unique molecular identifiers were built into the TCRbeta library. TCRdb used MiXCR to reprocess the PCR reads, holding one entry per CDR3 protein. The sample has 100,000 to 120,000 distinct CDR3 sequences; 10% are singletons. The CDR3 runs 18 residues. J gave up 1 base and V 4 bases, and 10 bases lay outside the gene matches. Germline assignment: CDR1 SNHLY and CDR2 FYNNEI. The genes are TRBV2 and TRBJ2-2; TRBD1 aligns across 9 bases. This specimen consisted of PBMCs from the stem cell graft donor, obtained from the stem cell graft. This receptor was obtained from a human donor who donated a stem cell graft to a child with acute lymphoblastic leukemia. The CDR3 loop reads CASSVPGQGMENTGELFF. The CDR3, as DNA: TGTGCCAGCAGTGTACCGGGACAGGGAATGGAGAACACCGGGGAGCTGTTTTTT.